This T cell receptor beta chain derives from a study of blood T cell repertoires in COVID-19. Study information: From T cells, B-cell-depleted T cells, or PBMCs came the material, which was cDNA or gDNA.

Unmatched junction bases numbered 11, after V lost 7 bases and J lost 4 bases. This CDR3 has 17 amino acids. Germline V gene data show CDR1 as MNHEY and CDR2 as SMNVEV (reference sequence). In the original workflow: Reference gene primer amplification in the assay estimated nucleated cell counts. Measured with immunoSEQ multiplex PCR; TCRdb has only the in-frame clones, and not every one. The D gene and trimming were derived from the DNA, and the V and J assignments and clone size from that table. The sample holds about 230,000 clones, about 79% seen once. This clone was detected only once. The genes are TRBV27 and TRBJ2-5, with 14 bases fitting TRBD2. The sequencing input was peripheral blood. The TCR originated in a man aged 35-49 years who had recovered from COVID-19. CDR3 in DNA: TGTGCCAGCACCAGTTTCGGACTAGCGGGAGGTTTAGAGACCCAGTACTTC. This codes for CASTSFGLAGGLETQYF.